This T cell receptor (beta chain) was recorded in a study of CD8 T cells in ankylosing spondylitis. Findings of the study overall: About 8 highly homologous variants made up a TCR beta motif, and this motif appeared characteristic of ankylosing spondylitis blood. Reportedly, significant enrichment of disease-linked clones occurred in matched ankylosing spondylitis synovial fluid.

5'-RACE, quantitative and with molecular barcodes, yielded the TCR beta libraries. MiXCR, run by TCRdb on the 5' RACE reads, gives a single entry per CDR3 protein. The profile shows 300,000 to 400,000 distinct CDR3 sequences, approximately 20% of them singletons. As concerns this clonotype: Its antigen remains unknown.

This CDR3 is 16 amino acids long. Per the germline V gene, CDR1 is SEHNR and CDR2 is FQNEAQ (reference sequence). V was cut by 5 bases and J by 2 bases, with 16 bases left in between. The rearrangement links TRBV7-9 to TRBJ2-1, with no clear D. The receptor comes from a male donor with ankylosing spondylitis. What was sequenced was blood, either unsorted or a sorted T cell fraction (not recorded which). The CDR3 reads CASSPVGRRTYNEQFF. The CDR3 nucleotides read TGTGCCAGCAGCCCGGTCGGTAGGCGAACCTACAATGAGCAGTTCTTC. Variable domain in full (rest from reference TRBV7-9 and TRBJ2-1): DTGVSQNPRHKITKRGQNVTFRCDPISEHNRLYWYRQTLGQGPEFLTYFQNEAQLEKSRLLSDRFSAERPKGSFSTLEIQRTEQGDSAMYLCASSPVGRRTYNEQFFGPGTRLTVL.